Listed below are T cell receptor beta chains from one sample, sequenced in a study of blood T cell repertoires in COVID-19. Data came from immunoSEQ multiplex PCR; TCRdb stores just in-frame clones and leaves some out. The sample records fewer than 100,000 clones, more than 80% being singletons. The sequenced sample consisted of peripheral blood. The receptors stem from a woman aged 70-85 years with acute or convalescent COVID-19. Both conserved end residues are trimmed from each CDR3. The D gene is left open where the match is weak. Where a row states a size, it is once, few, many or the class of an expanded clone; other rows omit it.

>.|TRBV9|.|TRBJ2-5
ASSVEGEETQY
>.|TRBV18|once|TRBJ2-1
ASSPRGIGGSYNEQF
>TRBD1|TRBV5-1|.|TRBJ1-1
ASSLVQGAGTEAF
>.|TRBV5-1|once|TRBJ1-3
ASSLSGRGNTIY
>.|TRBV9|.|TRBJ2-6
ASSPRADSSGANVLT
>TRBD1|TRBV5-4|.|TRBJ2-7
ASSYRGTYEQY
>.|TRBV19|.|TRBJ2-3
ASSPPYGDTQY
>.|TRBV6-5|once|TRBJ2-3
ASLGRNTDTQY
>TRBD1|TRBV6-5|.|TRBJ1-1
ASSLIQGAEAF
>TRBD1|TRBV24-1|.|TRBJ2-7
ATSDPGQGVGEQY
>TRBD1|TRBV6-5|.|TRBJ1-4
ASSRTGGEKLF
>.|TRBV4-1|.|TRBJ2-2
ASSQVAAPANTGELF
>.|TRBV19|.|TRBJ2-2
ASRALNTGELF
>TRBD1|TRBV7-6|few|TRBJ2-3
ASSLVTGGTDTQY
>.|TRBV4-1|.|TRBJ1-2
ASSQGAGYT
>.|TRBV6-1|.|TRBJ2-1
ASSEVGHSTSEQF
>.|TRBV6-5|.|TRBJ1-1
ASSYSNGGRTEAF
>.|TRBV29-1|.|TRBJ2-1
SVDPSSYNEQF
>TRBD1|TRBV4-1|.|TRBJ1-4
ASSQEQGISNEKLF
>.|TRBV7-2|few|TRBJ1-5
ASSLRGTYSNQPQH
>.|TRBV6-6|few|TRBJ1-1
ASSSRRGNTEAF
>TRBD2|TRBV7-2|.|TRBJ2-7
ASSLGGGGSYEQY
>.|TRBV19|.|TRBJ1-5
ASSEIINQPQH
>.|TRBV7-2|.|TRBJ1-6
ASSPQVINSPLH
>TRBD2|TRBV4-2|once|TRBJ2-2
ASSHSGGADTGELF
>TRBD2|TRBV2|.|TRBJ2-2
ASKSGTSTGELF
>.|TRBV5-1|once|TRBJ1-4
ASSATGNEKLF
>.|TRBV6-1|few|TRBJ1-6
ASSEVWTGVKSYNSPLH
>.|TRBV9|once|TRBJ1-6
ASSVGSSYNSPLH
>TRBD1|TRBV4-3|.|TRBJ1-2
ASSQEGTGNDYGYT
>TRBD2|TRBV28|.|TRBJ2-7
ASSRTPGLAGGPIYEQY
>TRBD1|TRBV6-5|.|TRBJ2-3
ASRSGGAVDTQY
>TRBD2|TRBV4-2|.|TRBJ2-5
ASSPRPSGGTKETQY
>.|TRBV5-1|.|TRBJ1-3
ASSYLPGNTIY
>TRBD1|TRBV5-6|once|TRBJ1-2
ASSFRDRGHHGNYGYT
>TRBD2|TRBV7-2|.|TRBJ2-1
ASSLTTSGKQF
>.|TRBV19|.|TRBJ1-3
ASTPPTGRSGNTIY
>.|TRBV6-5|.|TRBJ2-3
ASGGRWGDTQY
>.|TRBV20-1|.|TRBJ1-4
SASSFEKLF
>.|TRBV11-3|.|TRBJ2-2
ASSLGDTSTGELF
>.|TRBV21-1|.|TRBJ2-1
ASSKAGTSGEYEQF
>.|TRBV28|.|TRBJ1-6
ASRQGSYNSPLH
>TRBD2|TRBV29-1|.|TRBJ2-2
SAQTSGGTGELF
>TRBD2|TRBV19|.|TRBJ2-2
ASSRGLALITGELF
>TRBD1|TRBV6-1|.|TRBJ2-7
ASSVGWGQGVFHEQY
>TRBD2|TRBV9|.|TRBJ2-5
ASSVGVAGETQY